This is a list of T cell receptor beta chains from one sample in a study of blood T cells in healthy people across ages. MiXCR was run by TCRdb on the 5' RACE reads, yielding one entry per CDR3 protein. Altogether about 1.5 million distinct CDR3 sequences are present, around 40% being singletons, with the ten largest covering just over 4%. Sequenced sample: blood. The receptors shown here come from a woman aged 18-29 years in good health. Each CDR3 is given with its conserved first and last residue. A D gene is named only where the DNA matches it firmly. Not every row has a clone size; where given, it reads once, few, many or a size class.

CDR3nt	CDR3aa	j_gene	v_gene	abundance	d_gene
TGCGCCAGCAGCTTGGAGGAGGGTGTTTACACTGAAGCTTTCTTT	CASSLEEGVYTEAFF	TRBJ1-1	TRBV5-1	-	-
TGTGTCAGCAGTTTACGCGGGAGCAATCAGCCCCAGCATTTT	CVSSLRGSNQPQHF	TRBJ1-5	TRBV12-3/TRBV12-4	-	-
TGTGCCAGTAGAACAGGGACAAATAGGGATGCTGAAGCTTTCTTT	CASRTGTNRDAEAFF	TRBJ1-1	TRBV6-6	-	-
TGTGCCAGCAGCCAAGATCTCGGCAGGGGGGAAGACACTGAAGCTTTCTTT	CASSQDLGRGEDTEAFF	TRBJ1-1	TRBV4-2	-	TRBD1
TGTGCCAGCAGTTCGACAGCCCTGAGCCGCAATGAGCAGTTCTTC	CASSSTALSRNEQFF	TRBJ2-1	TRBV7-9	-	-
TGTGCCCGCAGCTTAGTGGGGGGTTTGAGTGAAAAACTGTTTTTT	CARSLVGGLSEKLFF	TRBJ1-4	TRBV7-2	-	-
TGTGCCAGCAGCGTAGAAGCAGGGACGGATACGCAGTATTTT	CASSVEAGTDTQYF	TRBJ2-3	TRBV9	-	-
TGTGCCAGCAGCTTAGCGGGAGGGCAAGGCAATGAGCAGTTCTTC	CASSLAGGQGNEQFF	TRBJ2-1	TRBV7-8	-	TRBD2
TGCAGTGCTAGAGACACTCAGCGGGAGACCCAGTACTTC	CSARDTQRETQYF	TRBJ2-5	TRBV20-1	-	-
TGTGCCAGCAGTTTATGGGTTGGGGAGTTTGAAGCTTTCTTT	CASSLWVGEFEAFF	TRBJ1-1	TRBV12-3/TRBV12-4	-	-
TGTGCCAGCAGCTTATATTTAAGGAGCACAGATACGCAGTATTTT	CASSLYLRSTDTQYF	TRBJ2-3	TRBV7-9	-	-
TGTGCCAGCAGTTACCGTATAGCGACTAGTTCAGAGCAGTACTTC	CASSYRIATSSEQYF	TRBJ2-5	TRBV6-5	-	-
TGTGCCAGCCGCAGTGGCGGTTCCTACAATGAGCAGTTCTTC	CASRSGGSYNEQFF	TRBJ2-1	TRBV2	many	-
TGTGCCAGCAGCGAAGACAGGGGCTCCTACAATGAGCAGTACTTC	CASSEDRGSYNEQYF	TRBJ2-7	TRBV7-2	few	TRBD1
TGTGCCAGCAGAGTAAGGCTCGGACCACCTAGCACAGATACGCAGTATTTT	CASRVRLGPPSTDTQYF	TRBJ2-3	TRBV6-1	-	-
TGTGCCAGCAGCCTGCCGGGGCTTTCGAATACGCAGTATTTT	CASSLPGLSNTQYF	TRBJ2-3	TRBV7-8	-	-
TGCGCCAGCAGCCAAGCTTACTTGGGCTACGAGCAGTACTTC	CASSQAYLGYEQYF	TRBJ2-7	TRBV4-3	-	-
TGTGCCAGCAGCCAATCGGGGGATGGCAATCAGCCCCAGCATTTT	CASSQSGDGNQPQHF	TRBJ1-5	TRBV7-2	-	-
TGTGCCAGCAGCACCCAACAGGGGACAAACTATGGCTACACCTTC	CASSTQQGTNYGYTF	TRBJ1-2	TRBV9	-	TRBD1
TGTGCCAGCAGCGAAAGACAATACCAAGAGACCCAGTATTTT	CASSERQYQETQYF	TRBJ2-3	TRBV7-9	-	-